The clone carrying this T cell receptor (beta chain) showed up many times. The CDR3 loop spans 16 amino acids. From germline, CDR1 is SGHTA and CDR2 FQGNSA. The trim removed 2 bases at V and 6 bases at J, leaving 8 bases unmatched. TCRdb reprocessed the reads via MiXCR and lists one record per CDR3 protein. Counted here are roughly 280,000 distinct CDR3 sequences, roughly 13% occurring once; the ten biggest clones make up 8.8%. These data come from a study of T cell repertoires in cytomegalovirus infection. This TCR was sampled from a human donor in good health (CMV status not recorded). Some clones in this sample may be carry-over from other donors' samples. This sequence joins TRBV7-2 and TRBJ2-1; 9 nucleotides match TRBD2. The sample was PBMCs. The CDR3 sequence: CASSLRRGGEGNEQFF. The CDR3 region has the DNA TGTGCCAGCAGCTTAAGGCGGGGGGGCGAGGGCAATGAGCAGTTCTTC.